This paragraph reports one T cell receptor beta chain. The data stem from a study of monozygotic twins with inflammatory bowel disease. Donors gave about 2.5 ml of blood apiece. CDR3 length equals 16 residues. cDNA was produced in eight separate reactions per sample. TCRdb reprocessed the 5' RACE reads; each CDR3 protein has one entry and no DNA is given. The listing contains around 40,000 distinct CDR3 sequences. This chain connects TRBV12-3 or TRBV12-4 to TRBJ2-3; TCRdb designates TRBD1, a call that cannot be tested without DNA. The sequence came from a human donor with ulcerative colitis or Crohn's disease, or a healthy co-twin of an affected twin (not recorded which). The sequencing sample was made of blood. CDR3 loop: CASSRHGTGGADTQYF.